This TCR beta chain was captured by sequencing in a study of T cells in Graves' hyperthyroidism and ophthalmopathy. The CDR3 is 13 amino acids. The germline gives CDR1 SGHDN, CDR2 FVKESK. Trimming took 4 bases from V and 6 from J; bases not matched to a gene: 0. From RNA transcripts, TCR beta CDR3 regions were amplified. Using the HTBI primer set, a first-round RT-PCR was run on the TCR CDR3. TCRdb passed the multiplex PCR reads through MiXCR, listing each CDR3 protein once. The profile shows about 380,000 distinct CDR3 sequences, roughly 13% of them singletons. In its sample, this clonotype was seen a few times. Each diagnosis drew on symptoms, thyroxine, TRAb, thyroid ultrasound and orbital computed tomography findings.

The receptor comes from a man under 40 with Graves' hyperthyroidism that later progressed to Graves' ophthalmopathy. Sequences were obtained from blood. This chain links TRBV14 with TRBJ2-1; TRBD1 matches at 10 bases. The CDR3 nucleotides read TGTGCCAGCAGCCGGGACAGGGGCAATGAGCAGTTCTTC. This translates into CASSRDRGNEQFF.